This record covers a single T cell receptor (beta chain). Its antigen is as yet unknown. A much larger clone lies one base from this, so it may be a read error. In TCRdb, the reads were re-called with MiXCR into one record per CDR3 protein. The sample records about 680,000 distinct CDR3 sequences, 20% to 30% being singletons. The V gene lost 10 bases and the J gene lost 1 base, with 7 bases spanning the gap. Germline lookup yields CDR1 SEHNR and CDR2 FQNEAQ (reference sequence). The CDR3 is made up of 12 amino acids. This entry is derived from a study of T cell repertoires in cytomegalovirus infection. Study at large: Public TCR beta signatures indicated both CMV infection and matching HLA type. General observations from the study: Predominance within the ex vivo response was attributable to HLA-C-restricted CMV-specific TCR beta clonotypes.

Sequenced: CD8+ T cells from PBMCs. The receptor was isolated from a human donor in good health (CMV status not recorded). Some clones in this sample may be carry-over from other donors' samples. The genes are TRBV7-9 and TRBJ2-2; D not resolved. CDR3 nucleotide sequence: TGTGCCAAACGAGGGAACACCGGGGAGCTGTTTTTT. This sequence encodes CAKRGNTGELFF.